This T cell receptor beta chain was identified during a study of CD8 T cells in Susac syndrome. Study-level points and caveats: Total CD8+ and CD8+ TEMRA repertoires contained 15 to 20 and five Susac-specific public clones, respectively.

RNA, at about 0.5 to 1 ug, was reverse transcribed with random hexamers. Amplification of the TCR beta CDR3 was carried out by immunoSEQ multiplex PCR, which spanned a total of 54 Vbeta and 13 Jbeta segments. One entry per CDR3 protein, called by TCRdb with MiXCR from the immunoSEQ multiplex PCR reads. The sample shows about 120,000 distinct CDR3 sequences, around 94% of them seen only once. Points on this clonotype: The target antigen is unknown.

The source is a human donor with Susac syndrome. The sequencing sample was made of CD8+ T cells from PBMCs.

The DNA for the CDR3 is TGTGCCAGTAGTAGCGGCCGAATTGATAGCAATCAGCCCCAGCATTTT. Translating gives CASSSGRIDSNQPQHF. The chain couples TRBV19 to TRBJ1-5; D gene ambiguous. Germline V CDR1 and CDR2: LNHDA, SQIVND (reference sequence). Trimming took 4 bases from V and 0 from J, leaving 13 bases between them. The CDR3 sequence is 16 residues long.